The 22 T cell receptor beta chains below all came from one sample that was sequenced in a study of blood T cell repertoires in COVID-19. The method was immunoSEQ multiplex PCR; TCRdb's version includes in-frame clones alone and lacks a portion of them. The data hold tens of thousands of clones, with approximately 88% observed a single time. The specimen was peripheral blood. The receptors were gathered from a man in his fifties with acute or convalescent COVID-19.

V and J are TRBV5-1 and TRBJ1-4; D ambiguous. The V gene's germline CDR1 is SGHRS and CDR2 YFSETQ. Trimming left V 2 bases short and J 5 bases short, with 7 bases between. This CDR3 is built from 13 residues. The CDR3 DNA is TGCGCCAGCAGCTTTGGAGGGAATGAAAAACTGTTTTTT. Encoded protein: CASSFGGNEKLFF.

The rearrangement links TRBV4-1 to TRBJ2-7; 8 bases are shared with TRBD2. Trimming took 0 bases from V and 0 from J; bases not matched to a gene: 7. Germline CDR1 MGHRA, CDR2 YSYEKL. The CDR3 has 17 residues. Here the CDR3 DNA reads TGCGCCAGCAGCCAAGAAGGTCTAGCGGGTTACTCCTACGAGCAGTACTTC. The encoded protein is CASSQEGLAGYSYEQYF.

This chain joins TRBV7-6 and TRBJ2-5; the match to TRBD1 covers 8 bases. The germline V gene has CDR1 SGHVS and CDR2 FNYEAQ. The trim removed 5 bases at V and 5 bases at J, leaving 10 bases unmatched. This CDR3 has 15 residues. CDR3 coding DNA: TGTGCCAGCAGCACCGGACAGGGTGATTCTGAGACCCAGTACTTC. Encoded protein: CASSTGQGDSETQYF. Variable domain in full (rest from reference TRBV7-6 and TRBJ2-5): GAGVSQSPRYKVTKRGQDVALRCDPISGHVSLYWYRQALGQGPEFLTYFNYEAQQDKSGLPNDRFSAERPEGSISTLTIQRTEQRDSAMYRCASSTGQGDSETQYFGPGTRLLVL.

The V gene is TRBV28, the J gene TRBJ1-2; possibly TRBD1 for D (5 bases). This CDR3 is built from 11 residues. Between the trimmed V and J ends, which lost 10 bases and 4 bases, there was a span of 10 bases. Per the germline V gene, CDR1 is MDHEN and CDR2 is SYDVKM. In DNA, the CDR3 is TGTGCCACCACAGGCTTCTATGGCTACACCTTC. Residues: CATTGFYGYTF.

The chain links TRBV30 to TRBJ1-2; possible D gene TRBD1, 5 bases. The germline CDR1 and CDR2 sequences are GTSNPN and SVGIG (reference sequence). There are 15 residues in the CDR3. Trimming took off 2 bases at V and 4 bases at J, with 17 bases between the two ends. CDR3 amino acids: CAWSYILGVGYGYTF. The CDR3 nucleotides are TGTGCCTGGAGTTACATCTTAGGGGTCGGCTATGGCTACACCTTC.

The genes are TRBV21-1 and TRBJ1-4; the table's D call TRBD1 went unverified against the DNA. TRBV21-1 has pseudogene status. The CDR3 has 15 residues. CDR3: CASSGIDRGTEKLFF. The CDR3, as DNA: TGTGCCAGCAGCGGGATAGACAGGGGGACTGAAAAACTGTTTTTT.

V is TRBV11-1 and J is TRBJ1-6; TRBD1 matches 9 bases. Per germline, CDR1 SGHAT and CDR2 FQDESV (reference sequence). The length of the CDR3 is 15 residues. The trim removed 5 bases at V and 7 bases at J, leaving 6 bases unmatched. CDR3 in amino acids: CASSPGGQGNSPLHF. CDR3 sequence (DNA): TGTGCCAGCAGCCCCGGGGGACAGGGAAATTCACCCCTCCACTTT.

This sequence joins TRBV27 and TRBJ1-1; D is unclear. The CDR3 is 18 residues long. Germline V gene sequence: CDR1 MNHEY, CDR2 SMNVEV (reference sequence). V lost 2 bases, J lost 0 bases, and 19 bases lay in between. In DNA form, the CDR3 reads TGTGCCAGCAGTTTACTGCCGGTGGGCCCGGCCCTGAACACTGAAGCTTTCTTT. Translating it yields CASSLLPVGPALNTEAFF.

The chain uses TRBV6-5 and TRBJ2-5; D not resolved. The germline V gene has CDR1 MNHEY and CDR2 SVGAGI. The CDR3 is made up of 12 amino acids. The germline V and J ends were trimmed by 6 bases and 2 bases, with 7 bases remaining between them. The CDR3 spells CASSLRQETQYF. The CDR3 region has the DNA TGTGCCAGCAGCCTGAGACAAGAGACCCAGTACTTC.

The chain joins TRBV29-1 to TRBJ2-2; perhaps TRBD2 as D (6 bases). The CDR3 contains 14 residues. Germline CDR1 is SQVTM and CDR2 is ANQGSEA. The V end lost 3 bases, the J end lost 8 bases, and 16 bases lay between the germline ends. DNA of the CDR3: TGCAGCGTTGAGTGGAGTGGAGGGGCTGGGGAGCTGTTTTTT. This gives the protein CSVEWSGGAGELFF.

This clone turned up a few times. The V call is TRBV27, the J call TRBJ1-2, with TRBD1 matching 7 bases. CDR1 and CDR2 (germline): MNHEY, SMNVEV (reference sequence). The junction had 7 bases not matched to a gene; V was cut back by 5 bases and J by 7 bases. The CDR3 spans 13 residues. CDR3 bases: TGTGCCAGCAGTCTGAACAGGGGTAGTGGCTACACCTTC. It translates to CASSLNRGSGYTF.

This chain links TRBV25-1 with TRBJ1-3; D uncertain. This CDR3 contains 15 residues. Trimming removed 4 bases from V and 2 bases from J, with 12 bases in between. Germline-derived CDR1 and CDR2 are MGHDK and SYGVNS. CDR3 residues: CASSVAYPTGNTIYF. In DNA form, the CDR3 reads TGTGCCAGCAGTGTAGCATACCCAACTGGAAACACCATATATTTT.

J is TRBJ2-1 and V is TRBV5-8, with D possibly being TRBD1 (5 bases). This CDR3 comprises 15 residues. V dropped 0 bases and J dropped 5 bases, with 12 bases sitting between them. Germline CDR1 and CDR2: SGHTS and YDEGEE. As DNA, the CDR3 is TGTGCCAGCAGCTTGGAGTCCAGGGATAACAATGAGCAGTTCTTC. Translating it yields CASSLESRDNNEQFF.

The chain couples TRBV7-8 to TRBJ2-6; 8 bases line up with TRBD1. The CDR3 spans 16 residues. Trimming took 3 bases from V and 3 from J; bases not matched to a gene: 4. From germline, CDR1 is SGHVS and CDR2 FQNEAQ. The CDR3 region is CASSFQGAGGANVLTF. As DNA, the CDR3 is TGTGCCAGCAGCTTTCAGGGGGCAGGTGGGGCCAACGTCCTGACTTTC.

This clone was recorded once. V usage is TRBV3-1 (or the pseudogene TRBV3-2) and J usage is TRBJ2-1, with D possibly matching TRBD2 (6 bases). V was pared by 4 bases and J by 7 bases, with 8 bases between. The CDR3 has 12 residues. Germline assignment: CDR1 LGHDT and CDR2 YNNKEL (reference sequence). This CDR3 reads CASSLAENEQFF. CDR3 DNA: TGTGCCAGCAGCCTAGCGGAGAATGAGCAGTTCTTC.

CDR3 nucleotides: TGTGCCAGTAGTTGGGGACTAGCGGTTCACTACGAGCAGTACTTC. Amino acid sequence: CASSWGLAVHYEQYF. The V gene is TRBV19, the J gene TRBJ2-7; TRBD2 agrees at 11 bases. The CDR3 has 15 residues. Germline CDR1 LNHDA, CDR2 SQIVND (reference sequence). Trimming at V came to 5 bases and at J to 3 bases, leaving 6 bases not matched to a gene. The whole variable domain, filled in from reference TRBV19 and TRBJ2-7, reads DGGITQSPKYLFRKEGQNVTLSCEQNLNHDAMYWYRQDPGQGLRLIYYSQIVNDFQKGDIAEGYSVSREKKESFPLTVTSAQKNPTAFYLCASSWGLAVHYEQYFGPGTRLTVT.

This rearrangement joins TRBV2 to TRBJ1-2, with 9 nucleotides matching TRBD1. Germline CDR1 and CDR2: SNHLY and FYNNEI. CDR3 length: 14 amino acids. V was pared by 6 bases and J by 1 base, with 3 bases of the junction left unmatched. CDR3 loop: CASRRDRDNYGYTF. Written as DNA, the CDR3 is TGTGCCAGCAGGAGGGACAGGGATAACTATGGCTACACCTTC.

The J gene is TRBJ2-1, the V gene TRBV14, with D possibly being TRBD1 (7 bases). V lost 4 bases and J lost 5, with 21 bases in between. Per the germline V gene, CDR1 is SGHDN and CDR2 is FVKESK. CDR3 length: 17 amino acids. The CDR3 DNA reads TGTGCCAGCAGCCCCTTGGGCGGGACAGTTGGCAACAATGAGCAGTTCTTC. This encodes CASSPLGGTVGNNEQFF.

The rearrangement links TRBV5-1 to TRBJ2-1; the match to TRBD1 covers 12 bases. V dropped 3 bases and J dropped 8; count of bases not matched to a gene: 6. This CDR3 region has 15 residues. Germline V gene data show CDR1 as SGHRS and CDR2 as YFSETQ. The CDR3 reads CASSSRDRGPHEQFF. In DNA form, the CDR3 reads TGCGCCAGCAGCTCCCGGGACAGGGGGCCCCATGAGCAGTTCTTC.

The chain joins TRBV11-3 to TRBJ2-5, with D perhaps matching TRBD2 (5 bases). With 2 bases removed from V and 3 bases from J, the gap between germline ends came to 7 bases. This CDR3 spans 13 amino acids. CDR1 is SGHNT and CDR2 is YENEEA in the germline V gene. This chain's CDR3 is CASSLQAEETQYF. As DNA, the CDR3 is TGTGCCAGCAGCTTACAAGCGGAAGAGACCCAGTACTTC.

This sequence joins TRBV7-9 and TRBJ2-3, with 7 bases matching TRBD1. CDR1 is SEHNR and CDR2 is FQNEAQ in the germline V gene (reference sequence). The CDR3 sequence is 15 residues long. The V and J ends lost 4 bases and 3 bases, in that order; junction bases with no gene match: 7. CDR3: CASSSRQGLTDTQYF. The CDR3 bases are TGTGCCAGCAGCTCGAGACAGGGTTTAACAGATACGCAGTATTTT.

The chain links TRBV11-3 to TRBJ2-5, with TRBD1 identical over 9 bases. The CDR3 is made up of 16 amino acids. Losses at the gene ends were 5 bases for V and 7 bases for J; bases not matched to a gene: 14. Germline CDR1 and CDR2: SGHNT and YENEEA. The CDR3 DNA follows: TGTGCCAGCAGCCCAGGGGGACAGGGTCCGGCTTGGACCCAGTACTTC. Translation gives CASSPGGQGPAWTQYF.